The 2 T cell receptor beta chains listed next were all sequenced from one sample in a study of blood T cell repertoires in COVID-19. Sequencing used immunoSEQ multiplex PCR; TCRdb keeps in-frame clones, though not all of them. The sample shows around 250,000 clones, 91% of them seen only once. The specimen sequenced was PBMCs or T cells enriched from blood (not recorded which). Source of these receptors: a man aged 40-50 years who had been exposed to COVID-19.

The chain combines TRBV28 with TRBJ2-7; no clear D gene. Germline CDR1 reads MDHEN; CDR2 reads SYDVKM. V dropped 4 bases and J dropped 3 bases, with 4 bases sitting between them. This CDR3 region has 11 residues. The CDR3 protein is CASSYSYEQYF. CDR3 DNA sequence: TGTGCCAGCAGTTACAGCTACGAGCAGTACTTC.

The genes are TRBV3-1 (or the pseudogene TRBV3-2) and TRBJ2-3; D possibly corresponds to TRBD2 (6 bases). V was clipped by 5 bases and J by 6 bases, with 30 bases between them. The germline gives CDR1 LGHDT, CDR2 YNNKEL (reference sequence). This CDR3 has 19 amino acids. The CDR3 DNA is TGTGCCAGCAGCACCCCCTTGTCTAAGCGGGCGCCAGATGGGGATACGCAGTATTTT. It codes for CASSTPLSKRAPDGDTQYF.